This TCR beta chain derives from a study of T-cell memory formation after mild COVID-19. Germline V lookup: CDR1 DFQATT, CDR2 SNEGSKA (reference sequence). V trimming: 0 bases; J trimming: 3 bases; junction bases outside the gene matches: 7. This CDR3 contains 15 residues. TCRdb redid the calling of the 5' RACE reads with MiXCR, one entry per CDR3 protein. The data hold a few hundred thousand distinct CDR3 sequences, with approximately 15% observed a single time. The receptor was derived from a man aged 18 to 35 who had mild COVID-19 (a few samples of this study predate the infection). Cell type and time point are not known. Sequenced material: PBMCs or a T cell subset sorted from them (not recorded which). The genes are TRBV20-1 and TRBJ1-1, with 7 bases matching TRBD1. CDR3 region: CSARDQRQGYTEAFF. CDR3 nucleotide sequence: TGCAGTGCTAGAGATCAAAGACAGGGATACACTGAAGCTTTCTTT.